The rows below give T cell receptor beta chains drawn from one sample of a study of blood T cell repertoires in COVID-19. Clones were sequenced by immunoSEQ multiplex PCR, and TCRdb holds only the in-frame ones, with some missing. The data show roughly 70,000 clones, approximately 89% seen once. Sequencing input: peripheral blood. The receptors come from a man in his fifties with COVID-19, enrolled during active disease. Both conserved end residues are part of each CDR3.

j_call | v_call | cdr3_aa
TRBJ2-2 | TRBV3-1/TRBV3-2 | CASSPPGLRGAGELFF
TRBJ2-1 | TRBV6-5 | CASKRESSYNEQFF
TRBJ2-1 | TRBV19 | CASRTRGTYNEQFF
TRBJ1-4 | TRBV18 | CASSPGEAGATNEKLFF
TRBJ2-5 | TRBV7-3 | CASSLNSGGQETQYF
TRBJ2-1 | TRBV30 | CAWSTTRVEGFF
TRBJ2-1 | TRBV7-2 | CASSPRVAGSQVF
TRBJ1-1 | TRBV5-1 | CASSPIGTQVNTEAFF
TRBJ2-1 | TRBV7-9 | CASSLPGAYNEQFF
TRBJ1-4 | TRBV30 | CAWSADANEKLFF
TRBJ2-1 | TRBV19 | CASSRQDVDEQFF
TRBJ2-5 | TRBV11-2 | CASSLARPPDRGWETQYF
TRBJ2-4 | TRBV5-6 | CASSGTGSGNIQYF
TRBJ2-1 | TRBV7-9 | CASSSPLAGGPNEQFF
TRBJ2-3 | TRBV4-1 | CASSTRTGATDTQYF
TRBJ1-1 | TRBV18 | CASSPINRVLGDTEAFF
TRBJ1-1 | TRBV27 | CASSLSTGSTEAFF
TRBJ1-6 | TRBV2 | CASRPGGSYNSPLHF
TRBJ1-4 | TRBV6-1 | CASSELGIEGEKLFF
TRBJ1-1 | TRBV6-6 | CASSYLTGTEAFF
TRBJ2-1 | TRBV4-3 | CASSQGRGFEQFF
TRBJ2-5 | TRBV5-1 | CASRWQGALLETQYF
TRBJ1-6 | TRBV7-9 | CASSLGQGGNSPLHF
TRBJ2-3 | TRBV18 | CASSPAAGTSGMSASTDTQYF
TRBJ2-3 | TRBV7-9 | CASTRIGTVGDTQYF
TRBJ2-4 | TRBV28 | CASSRPWDRGNIQYF
TRBJ2-3 | TRBV6-6 | CASSPSGRPDTQYF
TRBJ2-7 | TRBV7-6 | CASSGRGLAGVSEQYF
TRBJ1-2 | TRBV2 | CASSGTTAIYGYTF